The clone carrying this T cell receptor (beta chain) was recorded a few times. The data derive from a study of T cell responses to AZD1222 COVID-19 vaccine. Sequenced by immunoSEQ multiplex PCR; TCRdb stores in-frame clones only, minus some. Here the sample spans tens of thousands of clones, 65% to 90% being singletons. This CDR3 region has 19 residues. V lost 4 bases to trimming and J lost 5 bases; unmatched junction nucleotides: 21. From germline, CDR1 is GTSNPN and CDR2 SVGIG (reference sequence). The chain links TRBV30 to TRBJ2-7; 12 bases match TRBD2. The sequence came from an adult in good health. Source: peripheral blood, taken on day 0 of AZD1222 vaccination. CDR3 sequence reads: CAWNRGTSGGPVPRDEQYF. For the CDR3, the DNA is TGTGCCTGGAACCGAGGAACTAGCGGGGGGCCAGTACCCCGGGACGAGCAGTACTTC.